The 23 T cell receptor beta chains below were found in one sample sequenced in a study of cytomegalovirus exposure and HLA in healthy donors. Sequencing was performed with immunoSEQ multiplex PCR; in TCRdb, only in-frame clones are kept and a portion is missing. The table shows 130,000 to 150,000 clones, with roughly four fifths occurring only once. The sequencing input was PBMCs. The source is a woman in her twenties or thirties in good health and CMV-seronegative.

This clone occurred once. The V call is TRBV5-4, the J call TRBJ2-3, with 8 bases matching TRBD2. The CDR3 loop spans 16 amino acids. V was pared by 3 bases and J by 1 base, with 7 bases of the junction left unmatched. CDR1 SGHNT and CDR2 YYREEE come from the germline V gene (reference sequence). The CDR3 nucleotides are TGTGCCAGCAGCTCCGACGGGGGGGCGGGCACAGATACGCAGTATTTT. Amino acid sequence: CASSSDGGAGTDTQYF. The variable domain in full, with the rest retrieved from reference TRBV5-4 and TRBJ2-3, is ETGVTQSPTHLIKTRGQQVTLRCSSQSGHNTVSWYQQALGQGPQFIFQYYREEENGRGNFPPRFSGLQFPNYSSELNVNALELDDSALYLCASSSDGGAGTDTQYFGPGTRLTVL.

As for this clone: The junction departs from the called germline gene at one end, perhaps through a read error. J is TRBJ1-1 and V is TRBV29-1; D remains ambiguous. Germline V CDR1 and CDR2: SQVTM, ANQGSEA. This CDR3 region has 11 residues. The CDR3 loop is CSVEEDPRRVF. The CDR3 region has the DNA TGCAGCGTTGAAGAAGATCCGAGGCGGGTCTTT.

This clone was counted once. CDR3 loop: CASSHAGQGVRTEAFF. CDR3 bases: TGCGCCAGCAGCCATGCGGGACAGGGGGTTCGCACTGAAGCTTTCTTT. The chain couples TRBV4-1 to TRBJ1-1; 11 bases line up with TRBD1. After removal of 3 bases from V and 4 bases from J, the junction contained 7 bases not matched to a gene. CDR1 is MGHRA and CDR2 is YSYEKL in the germline V gene. The CDR3 has 16 amino acids.

The gene calls are TRBV7-9 and TRBJ1-1, with no clear D. Germline V gene sequence: CDR1 SEHNR, CDR2 FQNEAQ (reference sequence). This CDR3 is built from 12 residues. Trimming shortened V by 5 bases and J by 5 bases, and 9 bases separated the two germline ends. The CDR3 loop reads CASSADWTEAFF. Written as DNA, the CDR3 is TGTGCCAGCAGCGCCGACTGGACTGAAGCTTTCTTT.

Points on this clone: One end of the junction does not line up with germline, which may come from a read error. The V and J genes are TRBV7-7 and TRBJ2-2, with TRBD1 matching 7 bases. The CDR3 length is 13 residues. The V gene's germline CDR1 is SSHAT and CDR2 FNYEAQ (reference sequence). This chain's CDR3 is CASSARGTGELFF. In nucleotides, the CDR3 is TGTGCTAGCAGCGCCAGGGGGACCGGGGAGCTGTTTTTT.

A note on this clone: The same CDR3 arises from other DNA sequences in this sample as well. The V gene is TRBV6-5, the J gene TRBJ1-1; D remains unclear. The CDR3 contains 13 residues. The V gene's germline CDR1 is MNHEY and CDR2 SVGAGI. V was pared by 2 bases and J by 1 base, with 5 bases between. CDR3 loop: CASSYGRNTEAFF. The CDR3, as DNA: TGTGCCAGCAGTTACGGTAGGAACACTGAAGCTTTCTTT.

This clone was observed a handful of times. This rearrangement joins TRBV29-1 to TRBJ1-2; D is perhaps TRBD1 (5 bases). The CDR3 is 14 residues long. V was pared by 3 bases and J by 7 bases, with 18 bases between. The germline CDR1 and CDR2 sequences are SQVTM and ANQGSEA. The CDR3 is CSVDGARGASGYTF. The CDR3 DNA reads TGCAGCGTTGATGGGGCGAGAGGTGCGAGTGGCTACACCTTC.

The chain combines TRBV6-6 with TRBJ1-2; D unresolved. Between the trimmed V and J ends, which lost 2 bases and 3 bases, there was a span of 10 bases. The CDR3 extends over 14 amino acids. CDR1 and CDR2 (germline): MNHNY, SVGAGI (reference sequence). CDR3 sequence reads: CASSYGGSHYGYTF. The CDR3 DNA follows: TGTGCCAGCAGTTACGGCGGGAGCCACTATGGCTACACCTTC.

About this clone: At the DNA level, this CDR3 is encoded by other sequences in the same sample as well. V and J are TRBV5-1 and TRBJ1-4, with 7 nucleotides matching TRBD1. Germline V CDR1 and CDR2: SGHRS, YFSETQ. After removal of 2 bases from V and 5 bases from J, the junction contained 0 bases not matched to a gene. CDR3 length equals 13 residues. In DNA form, the CDR3 reads TGCGCCAGCAGCTTAGGGGGCAATGAAAAACTGTTTTTT. Translating gives CASSLGGNEKLFF. Full variable domain (missing parts from reference TRBV5-1 and TRBJ1-4): KAGVTQTPRYLIKTRGQQVTLSCSPISGHRSVSWYQQTPGQGLQFLFEYFSETQRNKGNFPGRFSGRQFSNSRSEMNVSTLELGDSALYLCASSLGGNEKLFFGSGTQLSVL.

The count of this clone is one. The junction and the germline gene differ at one end; a read error may be behind it. The chain uses TRBV7-7 and TRBJ2-2, with D perhaps TRBD1 (5 bases). The CDR3 is 16 amino acids. Germline assignment: CDR1 SSHAT and CDR2 FNYEAQ (reference sequence). CDR3: CASSVRLTGNTGELFF. As DNA, the CDR3 is TGTGCTAGCAGCGTCCGGTTAACAGGGAACACCGGGGAGCTGTTTTTT.

V usage is TRBV2 and J usage is TRBJ1-3; D is possibly TRBD1 (6 bases). Trimming cost V 5 bases and J 2 bases, with 13 bases left between them. The CDR3 extends over 15 amino acids. CDR1 SNHLY and CDR2 FYNNEI come from the germline V gene. As DNA, the CDR3 is TGTGCCAGCAGTCCTCCCGGGGGGCCTGGAAACACCATATATTTT. Translation gives CASSPPGGPGNTIYF.

The rearrangement uses TRBV19 and TRBJ1-1; TRBD1 is a possible D gene (5 bases). V was pared by 6 bases and J by 4 bases, with 12 bases between. Germline lookup yields CDR1 LNHDA and CDR2 SQIVND (reference sequence). The CDR3 runs to 13 residues. CDR3 sequence reads: CASRGAGGTEAFF. As DNA, the CDR3 is TGTGCCAGTAGAGGGGCGGGGGGCACTGAAGCTTTCTTT.

CDR3 sequence: CASSREGTDNEKLFF. CDR3 DNA sequence: TGCGCCAGCAGCCGGGAAGGGACAGATAATGAAAAACTGTTTTTT. The chain recombines TRBV4-3 with TRBJ1-4; TRBD1 agrees at 7 bases. Germline V gives CDR1 LGHNA, CDR2 YSLEER. The V and J ends lost 4 bases and 4 bases, in that order; junction bases with no gene match: 6. This CDR3 is built from 15 residues.

Written as DNA, the CDR3 is TGTGCCAGCAGCTTATTTACGGGCATGTGGGGGAGGGACACATATAGCAATCAGCCCCAGCATTTT. Amino acid sequence: CASSLFTGMWGRDTYSNQPQHF. V gene TRBV7-8 combines with J gene TRBJ1-5, with a possible D match to TRBD1 (6 bases). Germline V CDR1 and CDR2: SGHVS, FQNEAQ. The CDR3 has 22 residues. V lost 2 bases, J lost 0 bases, and 29 bases lay in between.

The V call is TRBV6-5, the J call TRBJ1-1; TRBD1 aligns across 9 bases. The CDR3 contains 16 residues. The V and J ends lost 0 bases and 3 bases, in that order; junction bases with no gene match: 5. Germline assignment: CDR1 MNHEY and CDR2 SVGAGI. The CDR3 loop reads CASSYSITGGYTEAFF. The DNA for the CDR3 is TGTGCCAGCAGTTACTCGATAACAGGGGGCTACACTGAAGCTTTCTTT.

This clone was detected only a few times. The V gene is TRBV29-1, the J gene TRBJ1-1; D is possibly TRBD1 (6 bases). CDR1 is SQVTM, CDR2 ANQGSEA, per germline. The CDR3 spans 12 residues. V was cut by 6 bases and J by 1 base, with 9 bases left in between. CDR3 nucleotide sequence: TGCAGCGTCGCCAGGGGGAACACTGAAGCTTTCTTT. Its translation is CSVARGNTEAFF.

The V call is TRBV2, the J call TRBJ1-4; D perhaps matches TRBD1 (6 bases). CDR1 and CDR2 (germline): SNHLY, FYNNEI. This CDR3 has 14 residues. V was shortened by 8 bases and J by 3 bases, with 13 bases between the two germline ends. CDR3 protein: CASCGTSANEKLFF. The CDR3 DNA follows: TGTGCCAGCTGTGGGACAAGCGCTAATGAAAAACTGTTTTTT.

The V gene is TRBV28, the J gene TRBJ1-6; 10 positions agree with TRBD1. Trimming at V came to 4 bases and at J to 16 bases, leaving 19 bases not matched to a gene. CDR1 MDHEN and CDR2 SYDVKM come from the germline V gene. CDR3 length: 17 residues. The CDR3 region has the DNA TGTGCCAGCAGTTCCCTCGCGGGACAGGGGCCCACGCAGTTGCTCCACTTT. It is translated as CASSSLAGQGPTQLLHF.

The sample holds a few counts of this clone. The chain uses TRBV4-1 and TRBJ2-1; 7 bases are a match to TRBD1. The CDR3 consists of 16 residues. The J segment lost 0 bases and the V segment lost 1 base, leaving 3 bases of the junction unmatched. Per the germline V gene, CDR1 is MGHRA and CDR2 is YSYEKL. The CDR3 is CASSQGTGRSYNEQFF. The CDR3 nucleotides are TGCGCCAGCAGCCAAGGGACAGGCCGCTCCTACAATGAGCAGTTCTTC.

This sequence joins TRBV19 and TRBJ1-4, with 9 nucleotides matching TRBD1. The germline gives CDR1 LNHDA, CDR2 SQIVND (reference sequence). This CDR3 has 15 residues. Losses at the gene ends were 6 bases for V and 7 bases for J; bases not matched to a gene: 9. The CDR3 coding sequence is TGTGCCAGTAGCTACAGGGGGCTCCTCGGTGAAAAACTGTTTTTT. Its translation is CASSYRGLLGEKLFF.

The V gene is TRBV29-1, the J gene TRBJ2-1; 8 bases match TRBD1. Trimming at V came to 4 bases and at J to 6 bases, leaving 5 bases not matched to a gene. CDR3 length equals 13 residues. Germline values: CDR1 SQVTM, CDR2 ANQGSEA. The CDR3 sequence: CSVADRGLNEQFF. The CDR3 DNA follows: TGCAGCGTTGCAGACAGGGGTCTCAATGAGCAGTTCTTC.

The gene calls are TRBV11-1 and TRBJ2-4; no clear D gene. In germline, CDR1 is SGHAT, CDR2 FQDESV (reference sequence). The CDR3 contains 14 residues. The V end lost 1 base, the J end lost 2 bases, and 6 bases lay between the germline ends. This CDR3 is CASSLDRPKNIQYF. The CDR3 region has the DNA TGTGCCAGCAGCTTAGACAGACCCAAAAACATTCAGTACTTC.

This sequence joins TRBV5-4 and TRBJ1-2, with TRBD1 matching 10 bases. Germline V gives CDR1 SGHNT, CDR2 YYREEE (reference sequence). The junction had 11 bases not matched to a gene; V was cut back by 2 bases and J by 7 bases. The CDR3 extends over 16 amino acids. For the CDR3, the DNA is TGTGCCAGCAGCTTCCCGACAGGGGGCACCTCGGCTGGCTACACCTTC. Translating gives CASSFPTGGTSAGYTF.